Listed below are T cell receptor beta chains from one sample, sequenced in a study of cytomegalovirus exposure and HLA in healthy donors. Using immunoSEQ multiplex PCR, the repertoire was profiled, and TCRdb retains in-frame clones only, with some absent. The sample yields over 100,000 clones, 10% seen once. Sample: PBMCs. The receptors here all came from a man in his forties in good health and CMV-seropositive. Both conserved end residues are part of each CDR3. The order of the fields is clone size, J gene, V gene, D gene, CDR3 DNA, CDR3 protein. A D gene is named only where the DNA matches it firmly. Expanded clones get a size class; other rows say once, few or many, or leave the size out.

clone_size: few; j_call: TRBJ2-7; v_call: TRBV9; d_call: .; cdr3_nt: TGTGCCAGCAGCTCAGAAGGCGGGTCCCCTCACGAGCAGTACTTC; cdr3_aa: CASSSEGGSPHEQYF
clone_size: few; j_call: TRBJ2-1; v_call: TRBV10-3; d_call: TRBD2; cdr3_nt: TGTGCCATCAGTGAGCGACTAGCGGGAGTAGGCAATGAGCAGTTCTTC; cdr3_aa: CAISERLAGVGNEQFF
clone_size: .; j_call: TRBJ2-1; v_call: TRBV19; d_call: TRBD2; cdr3_nt: TGTGCCAGTAGTATAAATAGCGGGTCCTACAATGAGCAGTTCTTC; cdr3_aa: CASSINSGSYNEQFF
clone_size: .; j_call: TRBJ1-2; v_call: TRBV7-9; d_call: .; cdr3_nt: TGTGCCAGCAGCTTATCCGTTAACTATGGCTACACCTTC; cdr3_aa: CASSLSVNYGYTF
clone_size: few; j_call: TRBJ2-3; v_call: TRBV27; d_call: TRBD2; cdr3_nt: TGTGCCAGTAAGGGGAGGGGCACAGATACGCAGTATTTT; cdr3_aa: CASKGRGTDTQYF
clone_size: few; j_call: TRBJ1-2; v_call: TRBV5-1; d_call: TRBD1; cdr3_nt: TGCGCCAGCAGCTTCACAGGGGAAAATGGCTACACCTTC; cdr3_aa: CASSFTGENGYTF
clone_size: few; j_call: TRBJ2-3; v_call: TRBV4-1; d_call: .; cdr3_nt: TGCGCCAGCAGCATTCAGGGCGCAGATACGCAGTATTTT; cdr3_aa: CASSIQGADTQYF
clone_size: .; j_call: TRBJ2-1; v_call: TRBV28; d_call: TRBD2; cdr3_nt: TGTGCCAGCAGTTTGATGACTAGCCTACACTACAATGAGCAGTTCTTC; cdr3_aa: CASSLMTSLHYNEQFF
clone_size: .; j_call: TRBJ2-3; v_call: TRBV4-1; d_call: .; cdr3_nt: TGCGCCAGCAGCCAAAGACAGAGTAGCACAGATACGCAGTATTTT; cdr3_aa: CASSQRQSSTDTQYF
clone_size: .; j_call: TRBJ1-5; v_call: TRBV25-1; d_call: .; cdr3_nt: TGTGCCAGCAGTGTTGACGGGGATCAGCCCCAGCATTTT; cdr3_aa: CASSVDGDQPQHF
clone_size: few; j_call: TRBJ2-7; v_call: TRBV7-9; d_call: .; cdr3_nt: TGTGCCAGCAGCTTACTTGGAGGGGTGGACGAGCAGTACTTC; cdr3_aa: CASSLLGGVDEQYF
clone_size: .; j_call: TRBJ2-7; v_call: TRBV28; d_call: .; cdr3_nt: TGTGCCAGCGCTAGCTCCTACGAGCAGTACTTC; cdr3_aa: CASASSYEQYF
clone_size: few; j_call: TRBJ2-7; v_call: TRBV13; d_call: .; cdr3_nt: TGTGCCAGCAGCCCCGGCGGGGTCCACGAGCAGTACTTC; cdr3_aa: CASSPGGVHEQYF
clone_size: .; j_call: TRBJ1-1; v_call: TRBV27; d_call: TRBD1; cdr3_nt: TGTGCCAGCACCCCGAGACAGGGGATCAGCACTGAAGCTTTCTTT; cdr3_aa: CASTPRQGISTEAFF
clone_size: .; j_call: TRBJ1-1; v_call: TRBV5-1; d_call: .; cdr3_nt: TGCGCCAGCAGCCCCGAGGACAGTGAAGCTTTCTTT; cdr3_aa: CASSPEDSEAFF
clone_size: .; j_call: TRBJ2-7; v_call: TRBV2; d_call: TRBD2; cdr3_nt: TGTGCCAGCAGTGAAGGCCTGGGGGGGACTGGATGGGACGAGCAGTACTTC; cdr3_aa: CASSEGLGGTGWDEQYF
clone_size: .; j_call: TRBJ2-7; v_call: TRBV7-9; d_call: TRBD1; cdr3_nt: TGTGCCAGCAGCCGGGCAGGGGGTTTATACGGCGAGCAGTACTTC; cdr3_aa: CASSRAGGLYGEQYF
clone_size: .; j_call: TRBJ2-2; v_call: TRBV7-3; d_call: .; cdr3_nt: TGTGCCAGCAGCGCCATAGGGGGAACCGGGGAGCTGTTTTTT; cdr3_aa: CASSAIGGTGELFF
clone_size: few; j_call: TRBJ2-5; v_call: TRBV11-2; d_call: TRBD2; cdr3_nt: TGTGCCAGCAGCTCGTTTCTAGCGGGAGTTCGAGAGACCCAGTACTTC; cdr3_aa: CASSSFLAGVRETQYF
clone_size: once; j_call: TRBJ2-7; v_call: TRBV5-1; d_call: .; cdr3_nt: TGCGCCAGCAGAGAGGGAGCTTACGAGCAGTACTTC; cdr3_aa: CASREGAYEQYF
clone_size: few; j_call: TRBJ2-7; v_call: TRBV25-1; d_call: .; cdr3_nt: TGTGCCAGCAGTGGTAACAACCGCGAGCAGTACTTC; cdr3_aa: CASSGNNREQYF
clone_size: .; j_call: TRBJ1-2; v_call: TRBV30; d_call: .; cdr3_nt: TGTGCCTGGAACTCGGAGGGTGGGGGCTACACCTTC; cdr3_aa: CAWNSEGGGYTF
clone_size: few; j_call: TRBJ1-4; v_call: TRBV2; d_call: .; cdr3_nt: TGTGCCAGTCGCAGTAATGAAAAACTGTTTTTT; cdr3_aa: CASRSNEKLFF
clone_size: few; j_call: TRBJ2-2; v_call: TRBV5-1; d_call: .; cdr3_nt: TGCGCCAGCCGAGCGGAGGGTTACACCGGGGAGCTGTTTTTT; cdr3_aa: CASRAEGYTGELFF
clone_size: .; j_call: TRBJ1-1; v_call: TRBV5-1; d_call: TRBD1; cdr3_nt: TGCGCCAGCAGCTCGAATCAGGGGGCAACTGAAGCTTTCTTT; cdr3_aa: CASSSNQGATEAFF
clone_size: few; j_call: TRBJ1-1; v_call: TRBV10-1; d_call: TRBD1; cdr3_nt: TGCGCCAGCAGTGAGGACAGGGGGGTCACTGAAGCTTTCTTT; cdr3_aa: CASSEDRGVTEAFF
clone_size: .; j_call: TRBJ1-4; v_call: TRBV2; d_call: TRBD1; cdr3_nt: TGTGCCATCCTCCGGGACAGGGGTAATGAAAAACTGTTTTTT; cdr3_aa: CAILRDRGNEKLFF
clone_size: .; j_call: TRBJ2-5; v_call: TRBV5-1; d_call: TRBD1; cdr3_nt: TGCGCCAGCAGCTTGTTTGCAGGGGGAGAGACCCAGTACTTC; cdr3_aa: CASSLFAGGETQYF
clone_size: few; j_call: TRBJ2-7; v_call: TRBV14; d_call: .; cdr3_nt: TGTGCCAGCAGCCAACAGCGGGCCTTGGGCGAGCAGTACTTC; cdr3_aa: CASSQQRALGEQYF
clone_size: .; j_call: TRBJ1-6; v_call: TRBV6-5; d_call: .; cdr3_nt: TGTGTCTCCTTCGACACCTATAATTCACCCCTCCACTTT; cdr3_aa: CVSFDTYNSPLHF
clone_size: .; j_call: TRBJ2-1; v_call: TRBV5-1; d_call: .; cdr3_nt: TGCGCCAGCAGCTTGGCACAGGCCTCCTACAATGAGCAGTTCTTC; cdr3_aa: CASSLAQASYNEQFF
clone_size: few; j_call: TRBJ2-5; v_call: TRBV9; d_call: .; cdr3_nt: TGTGCCAGCAGCGTAGATCCTGAGACCCAGTACTTC; cdr3_aa: CASSVDPETQYF
clone_size: .; j_call: TRBJ2-7; v_call: TRBV27; d_call: .; cdr3_nt: TGTGCCAGCAGTTTTGGTCTGGAGGGAAACTACGAGCAGTACTTC; cdr3_aa: CASSFGLEGNYEQYF
clone_size: .; j_call: TRBJ2-1; v_call: TRBV30; d_call: TRBD2; cdr3_nt: TGTGCCTGGAGTGTATGGGTGGGGAAACATAGCGGGAGGGCCACAGACAATGAGCAGTTCTTC; cdr3_aa: CAWSVWVGKHSGRATDNEQFF
clone_size: .; j_call: TRBJ2-1; v_call: TRBV4-3; d_call: TRBD1; cdr3_nt: TGCGCCAGCAGCCCCTCGACAGGGGGCAGGGGGGAGCAGTTCTTC; cdr3_aa: CASSPSTGGRGEQFF
clone_size: few; j_call: TRBJ2-7; v_call: TRBV30; d_call: TRBD2; cdr3_nt: TGTGCCTGGAGTGAATTAGCGGGATACTACGAGCAGTACTTC; cdr3_aa: CAWSELAGYYEQYF
clone_size: .; j_call: TRBJ1-2; v_call: TRBV7-9; d_call: .; cdr3_nt: TGTGCCAGCAGCCAAGACGTCCTGACAGAGAGTTATGGCTACACCTTC; cdr3_aa: CASSQDVLTESYGYTF
clone_size: .; j_call: TRBJ2-5; v_call: TRBV21-1; d_call: .; cdr3_nt: TGTGCCAGCAGCACTCTTCTAAGCTTAGGGGGCGGTCGGGAGACCCAGTACTTC; cdr3_aa: CASSTLLSLGGGRETQYF
clone_size: .; j_call: TRBJ2-2; v_call: TRBV27; d_call: TRBD2; cdr3_nt: TGTGCCAGCAGTTCCTTACCGGGACTAGGTGTCGCCGGGGAGCTGTTTTTT; cdr3_aa: CASSSLPGLGVAGELFF
clone_size: .; j_call: TRBJ1-3; v_call: TRBV4-1; d_call: .; cdr3_nt: TGCGCCAGCAGCCAACCCATCAGACAGTTCTCTGGAAACACCATATATTTT; cdr3_aa: CASSQPIRQFSGNTIYF
clone_size: many; j_call: TRBJ2-1; v_call: TRBV29-1; d_call: .; cdr3_nt: TGCAGCGTCGCCAAGGACAACTACAATGAGCAGTTCTTC; cdr3_aa: CSVAKDNYNEQFF
clone_size: few; j_call: TRBJ2-2; v_call: TRBV7-8; d_call: .; cdr3_nt: TGTGCCAGCAGTACTCGGCAGACTACCGGGGAGCTGTTTTTT; cdr3_aa: CASSTRQTTGELFF